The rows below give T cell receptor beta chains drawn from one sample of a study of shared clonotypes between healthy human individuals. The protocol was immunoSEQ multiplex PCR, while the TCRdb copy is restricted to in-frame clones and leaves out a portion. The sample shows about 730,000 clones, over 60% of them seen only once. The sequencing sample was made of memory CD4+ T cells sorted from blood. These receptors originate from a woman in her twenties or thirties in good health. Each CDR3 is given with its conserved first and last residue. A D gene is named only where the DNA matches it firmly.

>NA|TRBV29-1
CSVRPGGPGQPQHF
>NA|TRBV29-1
CSVERRGRGKSEAFF
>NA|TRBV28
CASSLGHMKTQYF
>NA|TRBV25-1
CASSDSQGHSPLHF
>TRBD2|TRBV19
CASSTSGSGNTQYF
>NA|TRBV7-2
CASSFQGAAGELFF
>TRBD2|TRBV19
CASRWLAGDAGELFF
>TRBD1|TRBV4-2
CASSQQTGSNNQPQHF
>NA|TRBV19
CASSIEGMKATEAFF
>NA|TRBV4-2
CASSSTQGNYGYTF
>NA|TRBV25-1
CASQGVIYEQYF
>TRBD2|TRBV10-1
CASRGSGEDTQYF
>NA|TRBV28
CASSLALRTLISGNTIYF
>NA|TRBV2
CASLRGQTSYEQYF
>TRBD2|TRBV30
CAWQTRGADTQYF
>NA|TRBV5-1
CASSYRDYQNTEAFF
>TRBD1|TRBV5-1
CASSPNAGTGSGYTF
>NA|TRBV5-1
CASSSDPSSGNTIYF
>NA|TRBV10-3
CATRRGREAHEQYF
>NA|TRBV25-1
CASSKTGHEQYF
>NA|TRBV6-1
CASSEAPGRGEKLFF
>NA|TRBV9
CASSGDIRLGDEQFF
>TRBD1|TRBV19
CASSIRTGLGTEAFF
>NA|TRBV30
CAWDSAQETQYF
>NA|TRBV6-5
CASSTSGTTGELFF
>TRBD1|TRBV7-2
CASSLTGTENGYTF
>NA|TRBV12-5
CASGSHGGAGDTQYF
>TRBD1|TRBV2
CASSFQDRGLAGYTF
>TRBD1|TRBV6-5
CASTSTTGTTYGYTF
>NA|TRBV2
CASSEGRRVTEAFF
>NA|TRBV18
CASSPDQGDTIYF
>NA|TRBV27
CASRRGGGDTEAFF
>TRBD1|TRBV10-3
CAISGTGGWNEQFF
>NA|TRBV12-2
CASRPPGLAGAYEQYF
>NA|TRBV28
CASSLNYGYTF
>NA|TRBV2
CASSEALGLWGNQPQHF
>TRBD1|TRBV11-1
CASSPGTGAHEQYF
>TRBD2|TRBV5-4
CASSPGTSGTDEQFF
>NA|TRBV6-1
CASSEELATNYF
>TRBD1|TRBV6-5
CASTGRQGLYNEQFF
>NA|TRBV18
CASSPAIGGDTGELFF
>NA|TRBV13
CASSLLAAFTSTDTQYF